This is a list of T cell receptor beta chains from one sample in a study of T cells of healthy individuals. TCRdb used MiXCR to reprocess the 5' RACE reads, holding one entry per CDR3 protein. The sample holds about 53,000 distinct CDR3 sequences, 14% to 15% seen once. These receptors were taken from a human donor in good health. CDR3s include the opening cysteine and the closing phenylalanine or tryptophan. A D gene is named only where the DNA matches it firmly. The size field is filled for only some rows; it gives once, few, many or a size class.

J	size	D	V	DNA	CDR3
TRBJ2-2	.	.	TRBV2	TGTGCCAGCAGTGAAAGGGGAGCGAACACCGGGGAGCTGTTTTTT	CASSERGANTGELFF
TRBJ1-5	few	.	TRBV20-1	TGCAGTGCTCGGGGGGGGGACAATCAGCCCCAGCATTTT	CSARGGDNQPQHF
TRBJ2-7	many	.	TRBV6-1	TGTGCCAGCCGAAAGGGCGCCTACGAGCAGTACTTC	CASRKGAYEQYF
TRBJ2-1	many	TRBD1	TRBV7-9	TGTGCCAGCCGCGACAGGGATTACAATGAGCAGTTCTTC	CASRDRDYNEQFF
TRBJ1-5	medium-sized	.	TRBV4-3	TGCGCCAGCAGCCAAGATGGGGACGGGCAGCCCCAGCATTTT	CASSQDGDGQPQHF
TRBJ1-6	.	.	TRBV10-2	TGCGCCAGTGGCGTCGGACGGGATAATTCACCCCTCCACTTT	CASGVGRDNSPLHF
TRBJ2-3	few	.	TRBV4-3	TGCGCCAGCAGCCAAGATATCAGGACAGATACGCAGTATTTT	CASSQDIRTDTQYF
TRBJ2-3	many	.	TRBV6-2/TRBV6-3	TGTGCCAGCAGTTACGGAACTTTGCAGTATTTT	CASSYGTLQYF
TRBJ2-1	few	.	TRBV30	TGTGCCTGGATAGGGGGGACAGTGGGGAGGGTGACCTACAATGAGCAGTTCTTC	CAWIGGTVGRVTYNEQFF
TRBJ1-2	few	.	TRBV6-2/TRBV6-3	TGTGCCAGCAGGCACCTTACAGGTTCTAACTATGGCTACACCTTC	CASRHLTGSNYGYTF
TRBJ2-7	few	TRBD2	TRBV24-1	TGTGCCACCAGTGATTCGTCCGGGACTAGTCCCTACGAGCAGTACTTC	CATSDSSGTSPYEQYF
TRBJ2-7	.	TRBD1	TRBV7-6	TGTGCCAGCAGCTTAGTTAGCCCCGGGACAGGCTCCTACGAGCAGTACTTC	CASSLVSPGTGSYEQYF
TRBJ2-6	.	.	TRBV12-3/TRBV12-4	TGTGCCAGCAGCTTCCGGGGCTCTGGGGCCAACGTCCTGACTTTC	CASSFRGSGANVLTF
TRBJ2-3	.	TRBD2	TRBV12-3/TRBV12-4	TGTGCCAGCAGTTTAGTTACCTGGACTAGCGGGAGTCATACGCAGTATTTT	CASSLVTWTSGSHTQYF
TRBJ2-5	.	.	TRBV29-1	TGCAGCGTGGGGGCGAGGGGCGAGACCCAGTACTTC	CSVGARGETQYF
TRBJ2-2	.	TRBD1	TRBV30	TGTGCCTGGATGAGGGGGCGGACCGGGGAGCTGTTTTTT	CAWMRGRTGELFF
TRBJ2-7	many	.	TRBV6-5	TGTGCCAGCAGTTACAACCTAGGGTACGAGCAGTACTTC	CASSYNLGYEQYF